A single sample is the source of the 14 T cell receptor beta chains below, sequenced in a study of T cell changes during pregnancy in multiple sclerosis. Clones were read by immunoSEQ multiplex PCR, and TCRdb kept only the in-frame ones, dropping some. The data show 55,000 to 70,000 clones, about 90% seen once. The sample consisted of peripheral blood, taken in the third trimester of pregnancy. These receptors all come from a female donor in good health, enrolled as a control in a pregnancy study.

The genes are TRBV5-4 and TRBJ1-2, with D unclear. The germline V and J ends were trimmed by 1 base and 0 bases, with 10 bases remaining between them. Germline loops: CDR1 SGHNT, CDR2 YYREEE (reference sequence). The length of the CDR3 is 15 residues. The CDR3 sequence: CASSLNPQSNYGYTF. DNA of the CDR3: TGTGCCAGCAGCTTGAACCCACAATCTAACTATGGCTACACCTTC.

The chain links TRBV6-1 to TRBJ2-1; 8 bases are a match to TRBD2. J was trimmed by 5 bases and V by 6 bases; bases with no gene match: 6. The germline CDR1 and CDR2 sequences are MNHNS and SASEGT. The CDR3 has 14 amino acids. The CDR3 region is CASRGAGGHNEQFF. In DNA form, the CDR3 reads TGTGCCAGCAGGGGGGCGGGGGGCCACAATGAGCAGTTCTTC.

V and J are TRBV7-6 and TRBJ2-7; 9 nucleotides line up with TRBD1. Germline trimming cut 5 bases from V and 1 base from J; bases unmatched to any gene: 3. Germline V lookup: CDR1 SGHVS, CDR2 FNYEAQ. The CDR3 totals 14 residues. CDR3 sequence (DNA): TGTGCCAGCAGCCCCGGGACAGGGTCCTACGAGCAGTACTTC. It yields the protein CASSPGTGSYEQYF.

The rearrangement links TRBV5-1 to TRBJ1-5, with D possibly TRBD1 on 6 matching bases. The germline V gene encodes CDR1 SGHRS and CDR2 YFSETQ. CDR3 length equals 14 residues. V was clipped by 3 bases and J by 1 base, with 8 bases between them. The CDR3 protein is CASSWGTSNQPQHF. DNA of the CDR3: TGCGCCAGCAGCTGGGGGACAAGCAATCAGCCCCAGCATTTT. Together with reference TRBV5-1 and TRBJ1-5, the CDR3 gives the full variable domain: KAGVTQTPRYLIKTRGQQVTLSCSPISGHRSVSWYQQTPGQGLQFLFEYFSETQRNKGNFPGRFSGRQFSNSRSEMNVSTLELGDSALYLCASSWGTSNQPQHFGDGTRLSIL.

V usage is TRBV2 and J usage is TRBJ2-1, with TRBD2 as a possible D gene (6 bases). Trimming removed 5 bases at V and 7 bases at J, with 18 bases between. The CDR3 sequence is 15 residues long. Germline V gives CDR1 SNHLY, CDR2 FYNNEI. CDR3 DNA: TGTGCCAGCAGTTATACTAGCCAATCAAGGAATGAGCAGTTCTTC. It codes for CASSYTSQSRNEQFF.

This clone showed up just a few times. The chain recombines TRBV7-6 with TRBJ1-5, with TRBD1 as a possible D gene (5 bases). CDR1 SGHVS and CDR2 FNYEAQ come from the germline V gene. V was clipped by 5 bases and J by 6 bases, with 17 bases between them. The CDR3 is made up of 15 amino acids. The chain's CDR3 is CASSPGTTQGQPQHF. The CDR3 DNA reads as TGTGCCAGCAGCCCTGGAACCACCCAGGGTCAGCCCCAGCATTTT.

This sequence joins TRBV12-2 and TRBJ2-7; no check of the table's D call, TRBD1, against the DNA was made. TRBV12-2 is annotated as a pseudogene. The CDR3 spans 17 residues. The CDR3 spells CASRLEGKDRVSYEQYF. CDR3 nucleotide sequence: TGTGCAAGTCGCTTAGAGGGGAAGGACAGGGTCTCCTACGAGCAGTACTTC.

The chain carries TRBV4-3 and TRBJ2-5, with 9 bases that match TRBD2. J gave up 3 bases and V 0 bases, and 5 bases lay outside the gene matches. The CDR3 contains 16 residues. Germline values: CDR1 LGHNA, CDR2 YSLEER. The CDR3 sequence: CASSQDTAGGKETQYF. In DNA form, the CDR3 reads TGCGCCAGCAGCCAAGATACGGCGGGGGGGAAAGAGACCCAGTACTTC.

This clone was found once. The V and J genes are TRBV7-2 and TRBJ2-2, with D possibly matching TRBD1 (5 bases). Per germline, CDR1 SGHTA and CDR2 FQGNSA. The CDR3 spans 15 residues. Trimming removed 10 bases from V and 2 bases from J, with 17 bases in between. The chain's CDR3 is CATGKDTVNTGELFF. The CDR3 DNA sequence: TGTGCCACCGGAAAGGACACCGTTAACACCGGGGAGCTGTTTTTT.

The chain links TRBV4-1 to TRBJ2-7, with D perhaps matching TRBD1 (5 bases). CDR3 length equals 15 residues. CDR1 is MGHRA and CDR2 is YSYEKL in the germline V gene. V shed 1 base and J shed 3 bases, with 13 bases lying between them. This CDR3 is CASSQVPTENYEQYF. The CDR3 DNA reads as TGCGCCAGCAGCCAAGTCCCGACAGAGAACTACGAGCAGTACTTC.

The rearrangement joins TRBV19 to TRBJ1-2, with no clear D. This CDR3 comprises 16 residues. The V gene lost 3 bases and the J gene lost 3 bases, with 17 bases spanning the gap. Germline values: CDR1 LNHDA, CDR2 SQIVND (reference sequence). The CDR3 spells CASSIKPLRRDYGYTF. CDR3 coding DNA: TGTGCCAGTAGTATCAAACCTCTTCGGCGGGACTATGGCTACACCTTC. The variable domain in full, with the rest retrieved from reference TRBV19 and TRBJ1-2, is DGGITQSPKYLFRKEGQNVTLSCEQNLNHDAMYWYRQDPGQGLRLIYYSQIVNDFQKGDIAEGYSVSREKKESFPLTVTSAQKNPTAFYLCASSIKPLRRDYGYTFGSGTRLTVV.

Here the CDR3 reads CAWLPTGLSTDTQYF. DNA of the CDR3: TGTGCCTGGCTACCGACAGGACTGAGCACAGATACGCAGTATTTT. V and J are TRBV30 and TRBJ2-3; maybe TRBD1 (6 bases). This CDR3 has 15 residues. V was cut by 5 bases and J by 0 bases, with 15 bases left in between. Germline V gene lookup returns CDR1 GTSNPN and CDR2 SVGIG (reference sequence).

V gene TRBV11-3 combines with J gene TRBJ2-7; tentatively, D is TRBD2 (6 bases). The germline V and J ends were trimmed by 1 base and 2 bases, with 6 bases remaining between them. The CDR3 is 13 amino acids. Germline loops: CDR1 SGHNT, CDR2 YENEEA. The CDR3 DNA sequence: TGTGCCAGCAGCTTAGCGGGGGCCTACGAGCAGTACTTC. Protein product: CASSLAGAYEQYF.

The J gene is TRBJ2-6, the V gene TRBV27, with D perhaps matching TRBD2 (5 bases). V shed 3 bases and J shed 3 bases, with 6 bases lying between them. The CDR3 length is 14 residues. CDR1 and CDR2 from the germline V gene are MNHEY and SMNVEV (reference sequence). The CDR3 spells CASSFEGGANVLTF. The CDR3 DNA is TGTGCCAGCAGTTTCGAGGGTGGGGCCAACGTCCTGACTTTC. Full variable domain (remainder filled in from reference TRBV27 and TRBJ2-6): EAQVTQNPRYLITVTGKKLTVTCSQNMNHEYMSWYRQDPGLGLRQIYYSMNVEVTDKGDVPEGYKVSRKEKRNFPLILESPSPNQTSLYFCASSFEGGANVLTFGAGSRLTVL.